The TCR beta chain described here comes from a study of naive and memory T cell subsets. Both TRBC1 and TRBC2 were covered by a beta constant-region primer of two equimolar oligonucleotides. Ligated cDNA was amplified by four rounds of PCR with nested alpha and beta constant-region primers and SP2. TCRdb reanalysed the UMI-ligation and nested PCR reads using MiXCR and keeps one entry per CDR3 protein. This repertoire shows about 150,000 distinct CDR3 sequences, roughly 22% found once; its top ten account for about 0.11%. The CDR3 has 18 residues. Germline V gene data show CDR1 as SGHVS and CDR2 as FNYEAQ. J lost 6 bases, V lost 5 bases, and 17 bases had no gene match. Whole-study findings and limits: Naive repertoires, especially CD8, held a few larger clonotypes, possibly memory cells re-expressing CD45RA. In naive cells, over 90% of TCR sequences were seen only once.

Points on this clonotype: Its specificity is not known.

This chain uses TRBV7-6 with TRBJ2-1, with 9 nucleotides matching TRBD2. The sequence came from a human donor in good health. The specimen was naive CD4+ T cells from blood. CDR3 DNA: TGTGCCAGCAGCAAGCGAACCTGGGTAGCGGGAGCGGGCAATGAGCAGTTCTTC. This sequence encodes CASSKRTWVAGAGNEQFF.